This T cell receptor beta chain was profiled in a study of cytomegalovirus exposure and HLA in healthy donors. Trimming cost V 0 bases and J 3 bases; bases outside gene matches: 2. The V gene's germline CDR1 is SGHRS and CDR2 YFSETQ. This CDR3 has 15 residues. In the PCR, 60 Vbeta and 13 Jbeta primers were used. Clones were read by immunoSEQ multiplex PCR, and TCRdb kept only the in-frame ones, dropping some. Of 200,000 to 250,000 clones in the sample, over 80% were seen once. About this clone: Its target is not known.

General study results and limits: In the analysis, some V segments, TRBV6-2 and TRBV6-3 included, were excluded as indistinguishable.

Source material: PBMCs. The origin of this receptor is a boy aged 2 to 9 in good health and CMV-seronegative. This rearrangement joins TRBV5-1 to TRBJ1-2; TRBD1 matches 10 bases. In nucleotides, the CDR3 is TGCGCCAGCAGCTTGGTTGGACAGGGGGACTATGGCTACACCTTC. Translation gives CASSLVGQGDYGYTF.